The entry below describes one T cell receptor beta chain. Its target is not known. This sample is part of a study of cytomegalovirus exposure and HLA in healthy donors. Whole-study findings and limits: Analysis was carried out at a later point, and it linked a missense DCLRE1C variant to TCR beta V- and J-gene trimming. In a later analysis, several top co-occurrence clusters appeared linked to parvovirus B19, influenza, CMV and Epstein-Barr virus. Some V segments (TRBV6-2 and TRBV6-3 among them) were excluded as indistinguishable.

The germline CDR1 and CDR2 sequences are SQVTM and ANQGSEA. This CDR3 contains 16 residues. V lost 2 bases, J lost 5 bases, and 20 bases lay in between. The study ran its PCR with 60 Vbeta and 13 Jbeta primers. Method: immunoSEQ multiplex PCR; TCRdb's copy keeps in-frame clones and lacks some. The data hold around 120,000 clones, with approximately 80% observed a single time. The chain joins TRBV29-1 to TRBJ2-3; a possible D gene is TRBD2 (6 bases). The source of this sequence is a man younger than 35 in good health and CMV-seronegative. The sequencing input was PBMCs. The chain's CDR3 is CSVEYWRALLGDTQYF. The CDR3 nucleotides read TGCAGCGTTGAATATTGGAGGGCCTTGCTTGGAGATACGCAGTATTTT.